This TCR beta chain was obtained from a study of identical twins. This CDR3 spans 16 amino acids. Germline V gives CDR1 MNHNS, CDR2 SASEGT. Trimming at V came to 6 bases and at J to 4 bases, leaving 9 bases not matched to a gene. This clonotype was found a few times. Its antigen is unknown. The cDNA had a unique molecular identifier and a template-switch universal primer site. Each CDR3 protein gets one entry after TCRdb re-called the 5' RACE reads with MiXCR. The sample gives a few hundred thousand distinct CDR3 sequences, roughly 10% of which show up once; 10% is in the top ten. Study results and limitations: Insertion counts were lower in abundant cord blood beta clonotypes, a trend that memory repertoires did not show.

Sequenced: memory T cells sorted from blood. This TCR was sampled from a man aged 50 to 60 in good health. This chain uses TRBV6-1 with TRBJ2-3; 11 bases align to TRBD1. CDR3 sequence: CASRPLDRGLADTQYF. The CDR3 DNA is TGTGCCAGCAGACCTCTGGACAGGGGGCTGGCAGATACGCAGTATTTT.